These T cell receptor beta chains were read from a single sample in a study of T cell responses to AZD1222 COVID-19 vaccine. TCRdb keeps only in-frame clones here, not all; method: immunoSEQ multiplex PCR. The sample shows about 56,000 clones, 70% to 90% of them seen only once. Specimen: peripheral blood, collected on day 0 of AZD1222 vaccination. The receptors stem from an adult in good health. Both conserved end residues are part of each CDR3. A D gene is named only where the DNA matches it firmly. Not every row has a clone size; where given, it reads once, few, many or a size class.

d_gene	v_gene	j_gene	abundance	CDR3aa	CDR3nt
TRBD1	TRBV27	TRBJ1-1	.	CASSNRDRGSAFF	TGTGCCAGCAGTAACCGGGACAGGGGTTCTGCTTTCTTT
.	TRBV5-1	TRBJ1-6	.	CASSQAEPPPLHF	TGCGCCAGCAGCCAAGCCGAACCTCCACCCCTCCACTTT
.	TRBV6-5	TRBJ1-6	.	CASTQQAAYNSPLHF	TGTGCCAGCACCCAGCAGGCAGCCTATAATTCACCCCTCCACTTT
.	TRBV6-6	TRBJ2-7	medium-sized	CASSYVQAEQYF	TGTGCCAGCAGTTACGTGCAGGCCGAGCAGTACTTC
.	TRBV5-1	TRBJ1-1	.	CASSVGGNTEAFF	TGCGCCAGCAGTGTAGGGGGGAACACTGAAGCTTTCTTT
.	TRBV7-8	TRBJ1-6	.	CASSPGTLRVNSPLHF	TGTGCCAGCAGCCCCGGGACGTTAAGGGTAAATTCACCCCTCCACTTT
.	TRBV5-1	TRBJ2-3	.	CASSSGDTDTQYF	TGCGCCAGCAGCTCGGGGGATACAGATACGCAGTATTTT
.	TRBV11-2	TRBJ1-6	.	CASSLGGAHNSPLHF	TGTGCCAGCAGTTTGGGGGGGGCCCATAATTCACCCCTCCACTTT
TRBD1	TRBV2	TRBJ1-6	.	CASSDAQGVFSPLHF	TGTGCCAGCAGTGATGCCCAGGGGGTTTTTTCACCCCTCCACTTT
.	TRBV19	TRBJ2-7	.	CASKTGTEQYF	TGTGCCAGTAAGACAGGGACTGAGCAGTACTTC